This note documents a single TCR beta chain sequence. The data were taken from a study of T cells expressing NK-cell markers. No DNA is given; TCRdb re-called the 5' RACE reads and lists each CDR3 protein once. This table lists about 160,000 distinct CDR3 sequences. CDR1 and CDR2 from the germline V gene are SGHVS and FQNEAQ. This CDR3 is 12 amino acids long. The specimen sequenced was blood T cells: a sorted CD56 or NKG2C T cell subset, CD4+ or CD8+ T cells, or bulk PBMC T cells (not recorded which). The gene calls are TRBV7-8 and TRBJ1-2; the D gene TCRdb calls, TRBD1, cannot be checked with no DNA. This sequence originates from a woman between 18 and 75 years old in good health. The CDR3 is CASSRGEGGYTF.